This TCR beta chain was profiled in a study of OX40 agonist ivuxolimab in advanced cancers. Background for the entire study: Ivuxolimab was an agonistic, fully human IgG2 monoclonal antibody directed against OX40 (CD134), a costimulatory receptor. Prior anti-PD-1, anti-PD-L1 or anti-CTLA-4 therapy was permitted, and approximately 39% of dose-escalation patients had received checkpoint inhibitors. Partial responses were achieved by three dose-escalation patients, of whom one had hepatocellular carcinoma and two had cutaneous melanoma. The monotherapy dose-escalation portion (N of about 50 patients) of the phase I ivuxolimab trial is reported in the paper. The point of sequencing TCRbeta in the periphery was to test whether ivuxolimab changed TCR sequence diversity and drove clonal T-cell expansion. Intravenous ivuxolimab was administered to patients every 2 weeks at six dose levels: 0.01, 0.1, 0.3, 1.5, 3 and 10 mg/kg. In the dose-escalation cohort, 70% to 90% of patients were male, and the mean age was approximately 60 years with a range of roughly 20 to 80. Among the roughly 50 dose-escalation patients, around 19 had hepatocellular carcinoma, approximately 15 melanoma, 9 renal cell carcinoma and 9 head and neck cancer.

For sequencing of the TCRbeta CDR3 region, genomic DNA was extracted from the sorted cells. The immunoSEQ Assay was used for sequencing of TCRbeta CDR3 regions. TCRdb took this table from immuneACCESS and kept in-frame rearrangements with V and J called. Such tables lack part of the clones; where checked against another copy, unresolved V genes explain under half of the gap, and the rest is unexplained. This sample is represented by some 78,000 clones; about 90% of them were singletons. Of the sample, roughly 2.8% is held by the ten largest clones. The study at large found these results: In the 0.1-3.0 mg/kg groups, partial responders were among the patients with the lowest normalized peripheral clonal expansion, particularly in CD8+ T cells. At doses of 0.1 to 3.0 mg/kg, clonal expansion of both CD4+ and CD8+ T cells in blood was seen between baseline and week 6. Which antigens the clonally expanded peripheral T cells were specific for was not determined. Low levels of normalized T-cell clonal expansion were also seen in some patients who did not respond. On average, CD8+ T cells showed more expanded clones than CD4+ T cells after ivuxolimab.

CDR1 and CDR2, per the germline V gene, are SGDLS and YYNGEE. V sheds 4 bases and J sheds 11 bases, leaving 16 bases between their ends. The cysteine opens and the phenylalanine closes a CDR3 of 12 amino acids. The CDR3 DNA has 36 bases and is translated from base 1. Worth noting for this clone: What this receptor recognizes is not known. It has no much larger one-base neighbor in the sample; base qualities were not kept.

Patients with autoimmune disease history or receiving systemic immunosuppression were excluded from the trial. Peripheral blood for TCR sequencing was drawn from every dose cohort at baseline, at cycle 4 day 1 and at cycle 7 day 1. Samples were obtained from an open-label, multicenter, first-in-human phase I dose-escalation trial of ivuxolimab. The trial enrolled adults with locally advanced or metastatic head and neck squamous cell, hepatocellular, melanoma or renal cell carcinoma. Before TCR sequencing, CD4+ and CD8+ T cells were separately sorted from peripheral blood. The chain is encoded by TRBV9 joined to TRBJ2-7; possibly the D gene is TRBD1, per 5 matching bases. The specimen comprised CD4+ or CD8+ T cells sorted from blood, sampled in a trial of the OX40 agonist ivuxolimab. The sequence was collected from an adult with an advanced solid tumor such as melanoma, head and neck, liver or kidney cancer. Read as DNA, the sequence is TGTGCCAGCAGCTCCAGGCAGGGTTCGGAGTACTTC. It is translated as CASSSRQGSEYF.